The rows below give T cell receptor beta chains drawn from one sample of a study of blood T cell repertoires in COVID-19. The table came from immunoSEQ multiplex PCR; TCRdb's copy has only in-frame clones and leaves some out. The data contain about 87,000 clones, more than 70% of them singletons. The source material was peripheral blood. The source of these receptors is a woman aged 60-75 years with acute or convalescent COVID-19. Both conserved end residues are trimmed from each CDR3. D genes are given only for firm matches. The size entry is marked missing in some rows and otherwise reads once, few, many or a size class.

CDR3	J	V	D	size
ASSSLAGGITDTQY	TRBJ2-3	TRBV5-1	TRBD2	.
ASSQQGFGTEAF	TRBJ1-1	TRBV3-1/TRBV3-2	.	once
ASSYSGTGARAEGYT	TRBJ1-2	TRBV7-9	TRBD1	few
ASSRTGTYNEQF	TRBJ2-1	TRBV5-4	.	few
AWSLYGTDYNSPLH	TRBJ1-6	TRBV30	TRBD1	few
ASSGSGTMNTEAF	TRBJ1-1	TRBV5-1	.	.
ASRGDRGYNEQF	TRBJ2-1	TRBV25-1	TRBD1	.
ASRAGTSELETQY	TRBJ2-5	TRBV5-1	TRBD2	.
ASSPGGANTEAF	TRBJ1-1	TRBV5-5	.	once
ASSPDRARTEAF	TRBJ1-1	TRBV5-1	TRBD1	.
ASSFTQGDQPQH	TRBJ1-5	TRBV5-6	TRBD1	.
ASSYGADYGYT	TRBJ1-2	TRBV6-6	.	.
ASTTGTGNNEQF	TRBJ2-1	TRBV19	TRBD1	.
ASSRGGEKSQY	TRBJ2-5	TRBV28	TRBD2	.
ASSLAEGGIGSPLH	TRBJ1-6	TRBV5-4	TRBD1	.
ASSLGSQDTGELF	TRBJ2-2	TRBV5-1	.	.
ASSDGKGVRYNEQF	TRBJ2-1	TRBV6-1	.	.
ASSARTSGGALQETQY	TRBJ2-5	TRBV9	TRBD2	.
ASSSSGPSYNEQF	TRBJ2-1	TRBV27	.	.
ASSRDSYEQY	TRBJ2-7	TRBV5-4	TRBD1	.
ASSLPRGGLNTGELF	TRBJ2-2	TRBV5-1	TRBD2	.
SVGTRPLGYT	TRBJ1-2	TRBV29-1	.	once
ASSSLAGWGNEQF	TRBJ2-1	TRBV7-9	TRBD2	.
ASSETVSYEQY	TRBJ2-7	TRBV5-1	.	once
SAQTGLNTEAF	TRBJ1-1	TRBV29-1	TRBD1	.
ASSRGTGNEQF	TRBJ2-1	TRBV11-3	.	.
ASSTPGTGMKGYGYT	TRBJ1-2	TRBV7-8	TRBD1	.
ASSLAQREVFRDTGELF	TRBJ2-2	TRBV11-3	TRBD2	.
ASSLDRGPAAF	TRBJ1-1	TRBV13	.	.
ASSYNQNSYNEQF	TRBJ2-1	TRBV6-5	.	.
AISSDRGPGQPQH	TRBJ1-5	TRBV10-3	TRBD1	.
ASSQEGSGVYNEQF	TRBJ2-1	TRBV4-2	TRBD2	.
ASSLGLDYEQY	TRBJ2-7	TRBV5-1	TRBD2	.
ASSQYRGRDEKLF	TRBJ1-4	TRBV7-9	TRBD1	.